This T cell receptor (beta chain) was sequenced in a study of shared clonotypes between healthy human individuals. Using immunoSEQ multiplex PCR, the repertoire was profiled, and TCRdb retains in-frame clones only, with some absent. The sample lists a few million clones; around 90% were seen once. Comment on this clone: Its target is not known.

Germline V lookup: CDR1 MRHNA, CDR2 SNTAGT. The J segment lost 0 bases and the V segment lost 0 bases, leaving 8 bases of the junction unmatched. This CDR3 comprises 18 residues. Broader study findings: Though the depth was large, rarefaction showed that sorted-subset sequencing was incomplete.

The sequence came from a man between 18 and 35 years old in good health. Some clones in this sample may be carry-over from other donors' samples. Input material: naive CD4+ T cells from PBMCs. As for subset: CD45RA+ positively selected. V gene TRBV6-4 combines with J gene TRBJ2-1, with 7 positions matching TRBD2. This CDR3 reads CASSDSWLAALSYNEQFF. The CDR3 DNA is TGTGCCAGCAGTGACTCTTGGCTAGCGGCCCTCTCCTACAATGAGCAGTTCTTC.